This is a list of T cell receptor beta chains from one sample in a study of OX40 agonist ivuxolimab in advanced cancers. Using immunoSEQ multiplex PCR, the repertoire was profiled, and TCRdb retains in-frame clones only, with some absent. The sample holds tens of thousands of clones; 87% are singletons and the top ten take around 1.5%. The sample consisted of CD4+ or CD8+ T cells sorted from blood, taken in a trial of the OX40 agonist ivuxolimab. These receptors were obtained from an adult with an advanced solid tumor such as melanoma, head and neck, liver or kidney cancer. The CDR3 runs from the conserved cysteine through the conserved F or W. A D gene is named only where the DNA matches it firmly. Clone size appears in some rows only: once, few, many, or a class for an expanded clone.

clone size,V gene,J gene,D gene,CDR3 DNA,CDR3 protein
NA,TRBV7-6,TRBJ2-5,NA,TGTGCCAGCAGCTTACGGGTCCGATCCCAAGAGACCCAGTACTTC,CASSLRVRSQETQYF
few,TRBV15,TRBJ2-5,NA,TGTGCCACCAGCAGAGATACTAGAGCCCCAGAGACCCAGTACTTC,CATSRDTRAPETQYF
NA,TRBV5-1,TRBJ2-5,NA,TGCGCCAGCTCCCCTTCCACGGTTGGTCAGGCCCAGTACTTC,CASSPSTVGQAQYF
NA,TRBV5-8,TRBJ2-7,NA,TGTGCCAGCAGCTCGCATGGATCCGAGCAGTACTTC,CASSSHGSEQYF
NA,TRBV5-1,TRBJ2-3,TRBD2,TGCGCCAGCAGTATCGACTACCGCGGGGGTGGCACAGATACGCAGTATTTT,CASSIDYRGGGTDTQYF
NA,TRBV5-5,TRBJ2-7,TRBD2,TGTGCCAGCAGCTTGGAAGCGGGAGCTAACTACGAGCAGTACTTC,CASSLEAGANYEQYF
once,TRBV11-2,TRBJ2-4,NA,TGTGCCAGCAGCTTGGGTGGGGACATTCAGTACTTC,CASSLGGDIQYF
NA,TRBV7-6,TRBJ2-3,TRBD2,TGTGCCAGCAGCTTCCGAGTAGCGGGGGGACAGGCAGATACGCAGTATTTT,CASSFRVAGGQADTQYF
NA,TRBV5-8,TRBJ2-2,TRBD1,TGTGCCAGCCGGGACAGGGTCGGGCGGACGAACACCGGGGAGCTGTTTTTT,CASRDRVGRTNTGELFF
NA,TRBV25-1,TRBJ1-2,NA,TGTGCCAGCAGTGCCCCAACTCGCTTTGAAGCTAACTATGGCTACACCTTC,CASSAPTRFEANYGYTF
NA,TRBV27,TRBJ2-7,TRBD2,TGTGCCAGTACCGCGGGAGATTGGTCGAGGGAGCAGTACTTC,CASTAGDWSREQYF
once,TRBV4-3,TRBJ2-2,TRBD2,TGCGCCAGCAGCCGGACTAGCCGGCATACCGGGGAGCTGTTTTTT,CASSRTSRHTGELFF
NA,TRBV18,TRBJ1-1,TRBD1,TGTGCCAGCTCACCAATCCGACAGGGAGACACTGAAGCTTTCTTT,CASSPIRQGDTEAFF
NA,TRBV27,TRBJ2-7,TRBD2,TGTGCCAGCAGTACCGGCCCGGGACTAGCGGGCGACCTCGGCGAGCAGTACTTC,CASSTGPGLAGDLGEQYF
NA,TRBV30,TRBJ2-1,NA,TGTGCCTGGAGTGTATCTTTATCCAATGAGCAGTTCTTC,CAWSVSLSNEQFF
NA,TRBV6-1,TRBJ2-1,NA,TGTGCCAGCAGTGATCGGGGGTCCGTCGGGGAGCAGTTCTTC,CASSDRGSVGEQFF
NA,TRBV6-5,TRBJ2-7,NA,TGTGCCAGCAGCCACGGGGGGCCCTCCTACGAGCAGTACTTC,CASSHGGPSYEQYF
many,TRBV6-5,TRBJ1-4,NA,TGTGCCAGCAGTTACGGACAGTTTAATGAAAAACTGTTTTTT,CASSYGQFNEKLFF
NA,TRBV5-4,TRBJ2-1,TRBD2,TGTGCCAGCAGCTTAACCAGGGAGGGTGAGCAGTTCTTC,CASSLTREGEQFF
NA,TRBV4-3,TRBJ2-7,NA,TGCGCCAGCAGCCAAGCGCGAGGATACGAGCAGTACTTC,CASSQARGYEQYF
NA,TRBV19,TRBJ1-1,NA,TGTGCCAGTAGTATTAGTCGGGGGAACACTGAAGCTTTCTTT,CASSISRGNTEAFF
NA,TRBV7-9,TRBJ1-1,TRBD1,TGTGCCAGCAGCTTAGTCGGACAGGGAGGGACTGAAGCTTTCTTT,CASSLVGQGGTEAFF
NA,TRBV23-1,TRBJ1-5,NA,TGCGCCAGCAGTCAATCGACAGATAGCAATCAGCCCCAGCATTTT,CASSQSTDSNQPQHF
once,TRBV27,TRBJ2-1,TRBD2,TGTGCCAGCAGTTTAGGACTAGCGGGGGGGTACAATGAGCAGTTCTTC,CASSLGLAGGYNEQFF
NA,TRBV5-1,TRBJ2-2,TRBD2,TGCGCCAGCGGTACTAGCGCCAACACCGGGGAGCTGTTTTTT,CASGTSANTGELFF
NA,TRBV7-2,TRBJ1-2,TRBD1,TGTGCCAGCAGCCGTGACCGGGACAGGGGGTTCAACTATGGCTACACCTTC,CASSRDRDRGFNYGYTF
NA,TRBV5-1,TRBJ2-5,NA,TGCGCCAGCAGAAGGGGGCGGGGGCAAGAGACCCAGTACTTC,CASRRGRGQETQYF
NA,TRBV19,TRBJ2-1,TRBD2,TGTGCCAGTAGTATGCCCAGCGGGGGGGTCAACAATGAGCAGTTCTTC,CASSMPSGGVNNEQFF
NA,TRBV12-5,TRBJ1-6,NA,TGTGCTAGTGGTTTGGAACAGGGATGGGGTTATAATTCACCCCTCCACTTT,CASGLEQGWGYNSPLHF
NA,TRBV7-2,TRBJ2-5,NA,TGTGCCAGCAGCCCGACTACACAAGAGACCCAGTACTTC,CASSPTTQETQYF
NA,TRBV7-8,TRBJ1-2,NA,TGTGCCAGCAGCTTAGGAGGGCGCGGGAACTATGGCTACACCTTC,CASSLGGRGNYGYTF
NA,TRBV5-5,TRBJ1-4,NA,TGTGCCAGCAGCTTGGGCGGCGCGGAAAAACTGTTTTTT,CASSLGGAEKLFF
NA,TRBV7-3,TRBJ2-3,NA,TGTGCCAGCAGCCCCTTAGGACAATCGGGAGATACGCAGTATTTT,CASSPLGQSGDTQYF
NA,TRBV5-4,TRBJ1-3,NA,TGTGCCAGCAGCTTTCAGAGGAACACCATATATTTT,CASSFQRNTIYF
NA,TRBV19,TRBJ2-5,NA,TGTGCCAGTAGTATAGGCTCCTTCGGGCAGCAAGAGACCCAGTACTTC,CASSIGSFGQQETQYF
NA,TRBV7-7,TRBJ2-5,TRBD1,TGTGCCAGCAGCCCCGGGACAGCACAAGAGACCCAGTACTTC,CASSPGTAQETQYF
NA,TRBV14,TRBJ2-7,NA,TGTGCCAGCAGCCCTCGCGGGGCCGGTCAGTACTTC,CASSPRGAGQYF
NA,TRBV6-6,TRBJ1-2,NA,TGTGCCAGCAGTTCAACAGGGAACTATGGCTACACCTTC,CASSSTGNYGYTF
NA,TRBV11-3,TRBJ2-7,NA,TGTGCCAGCAGCCTCAGCGAGGACTACGAGCAGTACTTC,CASSLSEDYEQYF
NA,TRBV5-1,TRBJ2-7,TRBD1,TGCGCCAGCAGCTCGCCGGGACAGGGAGTGGGCGAGCAGTACTTC,CASSSPGQGVGEQYF
NA,TRBV7-6,TRBJ2-2,NA,TGTGCCAGCAGCTCTCAACTTCAGGGCACCGGGGAGCTGTTTTTT,CASSSQLQGTGELFF